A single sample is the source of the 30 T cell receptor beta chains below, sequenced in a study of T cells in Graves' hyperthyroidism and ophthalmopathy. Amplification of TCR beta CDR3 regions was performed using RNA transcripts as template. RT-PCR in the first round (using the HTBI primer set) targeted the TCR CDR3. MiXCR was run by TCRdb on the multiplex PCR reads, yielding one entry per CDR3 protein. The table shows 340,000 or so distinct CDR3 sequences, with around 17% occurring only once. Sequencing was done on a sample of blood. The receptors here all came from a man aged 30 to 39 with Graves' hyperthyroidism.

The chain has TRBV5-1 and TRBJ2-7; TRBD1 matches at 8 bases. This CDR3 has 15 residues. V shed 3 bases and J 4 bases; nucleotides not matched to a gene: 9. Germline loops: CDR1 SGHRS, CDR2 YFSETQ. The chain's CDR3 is CASSSGGTGVYEQYF. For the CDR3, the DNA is TGCGCCAGCAGCTCCGGTGGGACAGGAGTTTACGAGCAGTACTTC.

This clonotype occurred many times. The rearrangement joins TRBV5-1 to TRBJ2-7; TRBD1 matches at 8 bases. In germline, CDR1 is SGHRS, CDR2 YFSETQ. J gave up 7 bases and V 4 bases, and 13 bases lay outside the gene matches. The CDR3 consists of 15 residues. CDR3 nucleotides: TGCGCCAGCAGCCTGCAGGGGGCTCGTGGGCGGGAGCAGTACTTC. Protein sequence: CASSLQGARGREQYF.

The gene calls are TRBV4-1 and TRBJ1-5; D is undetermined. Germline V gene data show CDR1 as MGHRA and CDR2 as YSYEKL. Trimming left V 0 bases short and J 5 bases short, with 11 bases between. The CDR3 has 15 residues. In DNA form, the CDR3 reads TGCGCCAGCAGCCAAGAAAAATCTTCATATCAGCCCCAGCATTTT. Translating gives CASSQEKSSYQPQHF.

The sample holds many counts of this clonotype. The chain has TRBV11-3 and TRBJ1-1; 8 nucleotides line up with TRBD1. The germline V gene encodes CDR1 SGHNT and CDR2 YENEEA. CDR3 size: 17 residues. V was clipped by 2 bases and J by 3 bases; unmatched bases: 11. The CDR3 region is CASSLTRTGRVDTEAFF. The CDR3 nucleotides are TGTGCCAGCAGCTTAACCCGGACAGGGAGGGTCGACACTGAAGCTTTCTTT.

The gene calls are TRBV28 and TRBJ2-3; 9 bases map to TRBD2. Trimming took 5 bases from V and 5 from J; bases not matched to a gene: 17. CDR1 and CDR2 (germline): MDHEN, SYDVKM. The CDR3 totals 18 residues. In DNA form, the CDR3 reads TGTGCCAGCAGTCCCTTAGCGGGAGAGGACACGCTCGGAGATACGCAGTATTTT. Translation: CASSPLAGEDTLGDTQYF. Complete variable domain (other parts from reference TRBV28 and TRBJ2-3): DVKVTQSSRYLVKRTGEKVFLECVQDMDHENMFWYRQDPGLGLRLIYFSYDVKMKEKGDIPEGYSVSREKKERFSLILESASTNQTSMYLCASSPLAGEDTLGDTQYFGPGTRLTVL.

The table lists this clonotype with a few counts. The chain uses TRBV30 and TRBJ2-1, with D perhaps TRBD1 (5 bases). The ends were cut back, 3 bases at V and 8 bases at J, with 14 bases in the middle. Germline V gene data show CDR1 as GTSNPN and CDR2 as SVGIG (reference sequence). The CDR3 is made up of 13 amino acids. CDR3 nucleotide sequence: TGTGCCTGGAGCGCCGTCAGGGTGGATGAGCAGTTCTTC. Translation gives CAWSAVRVDEQFF.

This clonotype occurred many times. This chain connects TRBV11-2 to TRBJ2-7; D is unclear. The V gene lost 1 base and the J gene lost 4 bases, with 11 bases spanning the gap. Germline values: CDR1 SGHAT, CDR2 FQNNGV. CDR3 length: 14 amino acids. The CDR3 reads CASSLGETFYEQYF. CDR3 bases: TGTGCCAGCAGCTTAGGAGAAACATTTTACGAGCAGTACTTC.

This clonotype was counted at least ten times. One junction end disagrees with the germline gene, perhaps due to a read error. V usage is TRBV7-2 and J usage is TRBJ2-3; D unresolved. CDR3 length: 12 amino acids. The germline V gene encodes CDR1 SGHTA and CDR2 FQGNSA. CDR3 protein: CASSVAGDTQYF. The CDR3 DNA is TGTGCCAGCAGCGTAGCCGGAGATACGCAGTATTTT.

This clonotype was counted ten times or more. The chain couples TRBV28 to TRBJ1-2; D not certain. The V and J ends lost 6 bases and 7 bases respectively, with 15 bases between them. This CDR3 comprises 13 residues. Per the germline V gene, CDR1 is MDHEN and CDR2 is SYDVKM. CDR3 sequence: CASSPGRSPGYTF. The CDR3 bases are TGTGCCAGCAGCCCCGGACGGAGTCCTGGCTACACCTTC.

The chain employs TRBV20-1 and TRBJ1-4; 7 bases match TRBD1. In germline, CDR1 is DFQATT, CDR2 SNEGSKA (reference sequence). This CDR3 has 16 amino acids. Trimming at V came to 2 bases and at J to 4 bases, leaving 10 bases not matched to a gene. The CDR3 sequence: CSARHLLGQINEKLFF. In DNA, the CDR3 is TGCAGTGCTAGACATCTTCTGGGACAGATTAATGAAAAACTGTTTTTT.

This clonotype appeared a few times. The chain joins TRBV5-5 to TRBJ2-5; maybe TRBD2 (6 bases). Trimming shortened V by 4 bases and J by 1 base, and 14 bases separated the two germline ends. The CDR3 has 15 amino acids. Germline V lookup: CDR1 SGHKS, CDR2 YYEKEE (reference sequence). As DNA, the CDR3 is TGTGCCAGCAGCGCGGGACCGTCAATCCAAGAGACCCAGTACTTC. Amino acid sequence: CASSAGPSIQETQYF.

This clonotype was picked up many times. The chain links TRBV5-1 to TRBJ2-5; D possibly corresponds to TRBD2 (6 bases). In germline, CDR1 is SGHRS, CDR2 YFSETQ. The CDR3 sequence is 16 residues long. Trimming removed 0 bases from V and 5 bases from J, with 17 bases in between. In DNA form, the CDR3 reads TGCGCCAGCAGCTTGGTAGGCGGGGCTGAAGGGGAGACCCAGTACTTC. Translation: CASSLVGGAEGETQYF.

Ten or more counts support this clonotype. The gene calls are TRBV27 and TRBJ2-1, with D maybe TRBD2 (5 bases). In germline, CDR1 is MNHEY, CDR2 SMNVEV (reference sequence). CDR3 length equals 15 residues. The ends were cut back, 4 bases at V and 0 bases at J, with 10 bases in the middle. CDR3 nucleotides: TGTGCCAGCAGTTGGTCGGGGAGCTCCTACAATGAGCAGTTCTTC. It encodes CASSWSGSSYNEQFF.

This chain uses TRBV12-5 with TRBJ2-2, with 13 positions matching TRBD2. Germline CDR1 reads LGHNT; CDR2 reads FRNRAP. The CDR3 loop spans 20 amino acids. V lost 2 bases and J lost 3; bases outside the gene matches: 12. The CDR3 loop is CASGLSAPGGLAGYTGELFF. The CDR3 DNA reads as TGTGCTAGTGGTTTGTCGGCCCCGGGGGGACTAGCGGGATACACCGGGGAGCTGTTTTTT.

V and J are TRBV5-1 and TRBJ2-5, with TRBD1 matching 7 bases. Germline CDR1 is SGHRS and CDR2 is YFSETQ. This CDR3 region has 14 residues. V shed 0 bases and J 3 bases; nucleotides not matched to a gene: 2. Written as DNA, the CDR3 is TGCGCCAGCAGCTTGGCCGGGACAGAAGAGACCCAGTACTTC. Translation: CASSLAGTEETQYF.

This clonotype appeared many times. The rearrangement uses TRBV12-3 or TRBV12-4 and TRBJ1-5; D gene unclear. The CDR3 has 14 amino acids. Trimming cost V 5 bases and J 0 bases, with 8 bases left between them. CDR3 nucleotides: TGTGCCAGCAGTCAAGACATTAGCAATCAGCCCCAGCATTTT. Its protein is CASSQDISNQPQHF.

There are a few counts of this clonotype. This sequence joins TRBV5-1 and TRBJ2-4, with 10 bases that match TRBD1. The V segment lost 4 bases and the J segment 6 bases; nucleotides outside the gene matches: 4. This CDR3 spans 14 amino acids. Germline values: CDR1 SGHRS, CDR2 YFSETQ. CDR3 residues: CASSKDRGLNIQYF. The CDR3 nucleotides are TGCGCCAGCAGCAAGGACAGGGGGTTAAACATTCAGTACTTC.

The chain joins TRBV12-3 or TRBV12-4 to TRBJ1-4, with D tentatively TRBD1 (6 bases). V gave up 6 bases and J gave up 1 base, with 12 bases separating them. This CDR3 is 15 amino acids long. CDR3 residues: CASRPRGGTNEKLFF. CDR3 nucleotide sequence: TGTGCCAGCAGGCCAAGGGGGGGAACTAATGAAAAACTGTTTTTT.

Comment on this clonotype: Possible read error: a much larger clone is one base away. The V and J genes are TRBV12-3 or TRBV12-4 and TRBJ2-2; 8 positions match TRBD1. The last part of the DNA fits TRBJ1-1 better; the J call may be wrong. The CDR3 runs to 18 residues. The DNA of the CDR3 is TGTGCCGGCAGACCTGATGATAGGGTGGTGCAGGGGGCGCGGGGAGCTTTCTTT. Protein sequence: CAGRPDDRVVQGARGAFF.

The CDR3 here is CASRITGGGSNEQFF. The CDR3 nucleotides read TGTGCCAGCAGAATTACAGGGGGAGGGAGCAATGAGCAGTTCTTC. The chain has TRBV7-3 and TRBJ2-1; perhaps TRBD1 as D (8 bases). This CDR3 has 15 residues. Trimming left V 6 bases short and J 6 bases short, with 18 bases between. Per the germline V gene, CDR1 is SGHTA and CDR2 is FQGTGA.

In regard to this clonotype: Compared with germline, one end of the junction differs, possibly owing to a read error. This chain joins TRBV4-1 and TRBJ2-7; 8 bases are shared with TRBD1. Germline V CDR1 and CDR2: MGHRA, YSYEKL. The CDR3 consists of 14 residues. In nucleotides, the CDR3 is TGTGCCACCAGTTCGCGACAGGGGTTAAGGGAGCAGTACTTC. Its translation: CATSSRQGLREQYF.

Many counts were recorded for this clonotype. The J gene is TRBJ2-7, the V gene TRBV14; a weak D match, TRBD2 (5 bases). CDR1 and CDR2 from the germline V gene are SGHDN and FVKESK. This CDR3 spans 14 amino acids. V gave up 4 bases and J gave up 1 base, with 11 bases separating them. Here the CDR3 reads CASSPLGGSYEQYF. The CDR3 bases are TGTGCCAGCAGCCCCCTAGGAGGATCCTACGAGCAGTACTTC.

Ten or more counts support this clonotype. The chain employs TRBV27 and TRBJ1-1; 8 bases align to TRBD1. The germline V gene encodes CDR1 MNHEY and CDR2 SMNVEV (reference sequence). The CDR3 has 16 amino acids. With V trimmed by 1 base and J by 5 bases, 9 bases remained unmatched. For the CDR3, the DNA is TGTGCCAGCAGTTTATACCCCCAGGGGGCGAGAACTGAAGCTTTCTTT. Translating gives CASSLYPQGARTEAFF.

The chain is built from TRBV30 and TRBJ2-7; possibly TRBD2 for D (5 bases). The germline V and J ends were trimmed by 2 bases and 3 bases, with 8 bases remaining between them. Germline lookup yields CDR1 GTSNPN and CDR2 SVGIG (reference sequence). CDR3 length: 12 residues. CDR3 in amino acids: CAWSSGSYEQYF. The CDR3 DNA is TGTGCCTGGAGTTCTGGGAGCTACGAGCAGTACTTC.

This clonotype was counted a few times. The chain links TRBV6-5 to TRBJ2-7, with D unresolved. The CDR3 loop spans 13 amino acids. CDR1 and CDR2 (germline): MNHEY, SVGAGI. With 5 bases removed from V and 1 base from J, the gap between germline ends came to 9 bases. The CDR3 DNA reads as TGTGCCAGCAGTCCCTGGAAATCCTACGAGCAGTACTTC. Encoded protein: CASSPWKSYEQYF.

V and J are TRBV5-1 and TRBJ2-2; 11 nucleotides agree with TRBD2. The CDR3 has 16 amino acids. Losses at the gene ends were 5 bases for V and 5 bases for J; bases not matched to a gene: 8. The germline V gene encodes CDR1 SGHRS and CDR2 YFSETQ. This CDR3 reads CASRRLAGKETGELFF. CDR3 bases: TGCGCCAGCAGGCGACTAGCGGGAAAGGAGACCGGGGAGCTGTTTTTT.

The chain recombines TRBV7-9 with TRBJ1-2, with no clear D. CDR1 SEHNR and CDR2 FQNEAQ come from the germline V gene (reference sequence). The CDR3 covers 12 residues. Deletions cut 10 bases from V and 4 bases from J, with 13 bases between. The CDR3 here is CATFTPSYGYTF. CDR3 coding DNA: TGTGCCACCTTCACCCCTTCCTATGGCTACACCTTC.

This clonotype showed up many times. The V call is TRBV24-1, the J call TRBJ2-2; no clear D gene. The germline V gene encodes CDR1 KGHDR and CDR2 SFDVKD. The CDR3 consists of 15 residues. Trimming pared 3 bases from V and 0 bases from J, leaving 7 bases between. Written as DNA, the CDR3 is TGTGCCACCAGTGATAAGCGACCGAACACCGGGGAGCTGTTTTTT. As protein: CATSDKRPNTGELFF.

CDR3 coding DNA: TGTGCCAGCAGCGTAGTGGGGGTCGGGGAGCTGTTTTTT. Translated: CASSVVGVGELFF. The rearrangement uses TRBV9 and TRBJ2-2, with D perhaps matching TRBD1 or TRBD2 (5 bases each). Trimming removed 0 bases from V and 7 bases from J, with 7 bases in between. The CDR3 length is 13 residues. Germline V lookup: CDR1 SGDLS, CDR2 YYNGEE.

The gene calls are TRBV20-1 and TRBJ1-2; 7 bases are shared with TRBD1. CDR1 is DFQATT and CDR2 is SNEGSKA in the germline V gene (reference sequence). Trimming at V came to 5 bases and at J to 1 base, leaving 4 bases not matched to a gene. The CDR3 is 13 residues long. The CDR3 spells CSAVGTDNYGYTF. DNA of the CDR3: TGCAGTGCTGTTGGGACAGATAACTATGGCTACACCTTC.